Given below is one T cell receptor beta chain in context. Its antigen remains unidentified. The data were taken from a study of a mutant IDH1 vaccine in newly diagnosed glioma. Clones were sequenced by immunoSEQ multiplex PCR, and TCRdb holds only the in-frame ones, with some missing. The table lists 49,000 or so clones, around 80% of them singletons. Sample time point: week 5, during vaccination. The vaccine gave 300 ug of a 20-mer mutant IDH1 peptide subcutaneously per dose. The TCR originated in a woman in her thirties or forties with glioma. Here the sequenced sample was PBMCs, taken from a glioma patient whose treatment included an IDH1 peptide vaccine.

CDR3 coding DNA: TGTGCCAGCAGCCGAGCGAGACAGGGGGCAGGAATAAATGGCTACACCTTC. Translating gives CASSRARQGAGINGYTF. This chain links TRBV7-8 with TRBJ1-2; TRBD1 aligns across 10 bases. Trimming at V came to 5 bases and at J to 6 bases, leaving 15 bases not matched to a gene. CDR1 is SGHVS and CDR2 is FQNEAQ in the germline V gene. The CDR3 covers 17 residues.